This TCR beta chain was retrieved from a study of cytotoxic CD8 clonotypes in ibrutinib-treated CLL. Study as a whole: In all, about a dozen patients were relapsed/refractory, roughly 15 were treatment-naive and some 17 were IGHV unmutated.

Overall study findings and caveats: Exceeding age-matched healthy donors, baseline clonality also tracked the counts of circulating CD8+ T cells. Investigators sampled sustained-remission and progressing patients at differing times.

This CDR3 has 13 residues. Germline CDR1 and CDR2: MDHEN and SYDVKM. Trimming took off 8 bases at V and 0 bases at J, with 10 bases between the two ends. Investigators sought sequencing depths of between 1 in 200,000 and 1 in 1 million T cells. This table comes from immunoSEQ multiplex PCR, and its TCRdb copy is limited to in-frame clones, with some not included. The sample lists around 310,000 clones; about 80% were seen once. About this clone: Its antigen remains unidentified.

This receptor was obtained from a human donor with chronic lymphocytic leukemia. The sample in question was PBMCs, obtained before ibrutinib treatment. V and J are TRBV28 and TRBJ1-2; D uncertain. DNA for the CDR3: TGTGCCAGCCTTTCGACACCTAACTATGGCTACACCTTC. This codes for CASLSTPNYGYTF.